The 11 T cell receptor beta chains below come from one sample, sequenced in a study of T cells in narcolepsy. The table came from immunoSEQ multiplex PCR; TCRdb's copy has only in-frame clones and leaves some out. The sample includes about 32,000 clones, 80% to 85% seen only once; the top ten take about 0.62%. Source material: memory (CD45RA-) CD4+ T cells from blood. The receptors originated from a human donor in good health.

CDR3 in amino acids: CAWSPTGSYEQYF. The DNA of the CDR3 is TGTGCCTGGAGTCCGACAGGCTCCTACGAGCAGTACTTC. V usage is TRBV30 and J usage is TRBJ2-7, with D possibly TRBD1 on 6 matching bases. CDR1 and CDR2 (germline): GTSNPN, SVGIG (reference sequence). Trimming removed 2 bases from V and 0 bases from J, with 8 bases in between. The CDR3 sequence is 13 residues long. The whole variable domain, filled in from reference TRBV30 and TRBJ2-7, reads SQTIHQWPATLVQPVGSPLSLECTVEGTSNPNLYWYRQAAGRGLQLLFYSVGIGQISSEVPQNLSASRPQDRQFILSSKKLLLSDSGFYLCAWSPTGSYEQYFGPGTRLTVT.

This rearrangement joins TRBV5-4 to TRBJ1-1; D is unresolved. From germline, CDR1 is SGHNT and CDR2 YYREEE (reference sequence). V was pared by 0 bases and J by 1 base, with 4 bases between. The CDR3 runs to 13 residues. The CDR3 loop reads CASSLAGNTEAFF. The CDR3 region has the DNA TGTGCCAGCAGCTTGGCAGGGAACACTGAAGCTTTCTTT.

V gene TRBV14 combines with J gene TRBJ2-6; D unresolved. The CDR3 extends over 15 amino acids. The V gene's germline CDR1 is SGHDN and CDR2 FVKESK. V was cut by 1 base and J by 5 bases, with 9 bases left in between. CDR3 sequence: CASSQGAGRANVLTF. Written as DNA, the CDR3 is TGTGCCAGCAGCCAAGGGGCTGGCCGGGCCAACGTCCTGACTTTC.

In the case of this clone: It is likely a read error, because the conserved phenylalanine at the end of the CDR3 is missing. The DNA is omitted, as the CDR3 cannot be located on it reliably, and the CDR3 follows TCRdb's listing. V gene TRBV5-1 combines with J gene TRBJ1-1. Termini included, the CDR3 measures 9 amino acids. The germline V gene encodes CDR1 SGHRS and CDR2 YFSETQ. CDR3 protein: CASSSSTAR.

The chain is built from TRBV9 and TRBJ1-5; no clear D. The CDR3 covers 14 residues. Germline V CDR1 and CDR2: SGDLS, YYNGEE. Trimming left V 1 base short and J 4 bases short, with 9 bases between. CDR3 residues: CASSVPSDNQPQHF. The CDR3 region has the DNA TGTGCCAGCAGCGTACCTAGTGATAATCAGCCCCAGCATTTT. The full variable domain, completed using reference TRBV9 and TRBJ1-5, is DSGVTQTPKHLITATGQRVTLRCSPRSGDLSVYWYQQSLDQGLQFLIQYYNGEERAKGNILERFSAQQFPDLHSELNLSSLELGDSALYFCASSVPSDNQPQHFGDGTRLSIL.

The CDR3 loop reads CASKYRQAGNEKLFF. The CDR3 DNA reads as TGTGCCAGCAAATATCGACAGGCGGGGAATGAAAAACTGTTTTTT. V usage is TRBV2 and J usage is TRBJ1-4; tentatively, D is TRBD1 (6 bases). V gave up 7 bases and J gave up 5 bases, with 17 bases separating them. The V gene's germline CDR1 is SNHLY and CDR2 FYNNEI. CDR3 length: 15 amino acids.

The V and J genes are TRBV2 and TRBJ2-5, with D perhaps assigned TRBD1 or TRBD2 (5 bases each). Looked up from germline, CDR1 is SNHLY and CDR2 is FYNNEI. The CDR3 is made up of 15 amino acids. V was clipped by 3 bases and J by 4 bases, with 15 bases between them. The CDR3 bases are TGTGCCAGCAGTGATATGGGCAGGGCGGGAGAGACCCAGTACTTC. This translates into CASSDMGRAGETQYF.

This chain joins TRBV29-1 and TRBJ2-1; D uncertain. The CDR3 sequence is 15 residues long. Germline V gene data show CDR1 as SQVTM and CDR2 as ANQGSEA. V was clipped by 5 bases and J by 4 bases, with 18 bases between them. The CDR3 protein is CSVPAVRSLYNEQFF. CDR3 in DNA: TGCAGCGTTCCTGCCGTCAGGAGCCTTTACAATGAGCAGTTCTTC.

The genes are TRBV6-5 and TRBJ2-5; tentative D call: TRBD2 (6 bases). V lost 6 bases and J lost 3, with 11 bases in between. From germline, CDR1 is MNHEY and CDR2 SVGAGI. The CDR3 is made up of 13 amino acids. The CDR3 protein is CASRGGGKETQYF. The CDR3, as DNA: TGTGCCAGCAGGGGCGGCGGGAAAGAGACCCAGTACTTC.

The rearrangement uses TRBV15 and TRBJ1-6, with TRBD1 as a possible D gene (5 bases). The CDR3 covers 16 residues. Germline CDR1 LNHNV, CDR2 YYDKDF (reference sequence). V lost 5 bases, J lost 7 bases, and 18 bases lay in between. The CDR3 sequence: CATSERLGVGNSPLHF. DNA of the CDR3: TGTGCCACCAGCGAAAGATTAGGGGTAGGGAATTCACCCCTCCACTTT.

This chain connects TRBV5-4 to TRBJ1-2; tentative D call: TRBD1 (5 bases). This CDR3 comprises 14 residues. The germline V gene has CDR1 SGHNT and CDR2 YYREEE (reference sequence). The germline V and J ends were trimmed by 2 bases and 12 bases, with 20 bases remaining between them. CDR3 nucleotides: TGTGCCAGCAGCTTTTCCCGTGCCCGGGGGGAACACACCTTC. Translating gives CASSFSRARGEHTF.